This passage covers 2 T cell receptor beta chains from one sample sequenced in a study of shared clonotypes between healthy human individuals. The method was immunoSEQ multiplex PCR; TCRdb's version includes in-frame clones alone and lacks a portion of them. The sample yields some 1.5 million clones, 96% seen once. The sample was naive CD4+ T cells sorted from blood. The subset is: CD45RA+ positively selected. The receptors come from a young man in good health.

The chain has TRBV10-2 and TRBJ1-1; no reliable D call. CDR3 length equals 11 residues. V was pared by 5 bases and J by 4 bases, with 5 bases between. Germline V gene data show CDR1 as WSHSY and CDR2 as SAAADI. For the CDR3, the DNA is TGCGCCAGCAGTCAGCTCACTGAAGCTTTCTTT. Protein sequence: CASSQLTEAFF.

This rearrangement joins TRBV2 to TRBJ1-5; 9 nucleotides match TRBD1. CDR3 length: 14 residues. In germline, CDR1 is SNHLY, CDR2 FYNNEI. With V trimmed by 6 bases and J by 7 bases, 7 bases remained unmatched. CDR3 in amino acids: CASRSTGGWQPQHF. The CDR3 coding sequence is TGTGCCAGCAGAAGTACAGGGGGCTGGCAGCCCCAGCATTTT.